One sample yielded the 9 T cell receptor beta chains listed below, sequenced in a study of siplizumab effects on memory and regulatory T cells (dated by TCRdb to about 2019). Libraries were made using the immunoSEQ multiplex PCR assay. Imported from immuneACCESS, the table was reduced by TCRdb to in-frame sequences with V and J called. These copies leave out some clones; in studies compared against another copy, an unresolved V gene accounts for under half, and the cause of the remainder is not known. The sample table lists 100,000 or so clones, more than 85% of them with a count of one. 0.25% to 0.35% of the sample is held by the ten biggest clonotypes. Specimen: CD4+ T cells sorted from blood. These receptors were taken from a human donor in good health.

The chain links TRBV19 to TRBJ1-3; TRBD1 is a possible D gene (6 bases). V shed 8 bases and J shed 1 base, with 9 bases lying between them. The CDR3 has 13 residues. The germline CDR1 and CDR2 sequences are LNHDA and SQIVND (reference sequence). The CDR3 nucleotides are TGTGCCAGTGCTGACAGGTCTGGAAACACCATATATTTT. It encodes CASADRSGNTIYF. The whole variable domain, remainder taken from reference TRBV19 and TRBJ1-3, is DGGITQSPKYLFRKEGQNVTLSCEQNLNHDAMYWYRQDPGQGLRLIYYSQIVNDFQKGDIAEGYSVSREKKESFPLTVTSAQKNPTAFYLCASADRSGNTIYFGEGSWLTVV.

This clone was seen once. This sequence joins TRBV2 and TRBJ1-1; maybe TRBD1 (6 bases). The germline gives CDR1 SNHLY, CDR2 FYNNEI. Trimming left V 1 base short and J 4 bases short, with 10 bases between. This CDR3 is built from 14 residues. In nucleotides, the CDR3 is TGTGCCAGCAGTGAAGACGGCAGGGGCACTGAAGCTTTCTTT. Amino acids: CASSEDGRGTEAFF.

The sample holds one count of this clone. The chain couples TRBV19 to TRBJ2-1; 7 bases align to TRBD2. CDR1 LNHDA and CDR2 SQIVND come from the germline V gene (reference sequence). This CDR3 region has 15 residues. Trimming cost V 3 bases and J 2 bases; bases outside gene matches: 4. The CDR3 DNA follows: TGTGCCAGTAGTATGACCGGGGGGACCTACAATGAGCAGTTCTTC. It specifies CASSMTGGTYNEQFF. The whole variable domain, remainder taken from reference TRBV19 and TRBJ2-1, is DGGITQSPKYLFRKEGQNVTLSCEQNLNHDAMYWYRQDPGQGLRLIYYSQIVNDFQKGDIAEGYSVSREKKESFPLTVTSAQKNPTAFYLCASSMTGGTYNEQFFGPGTRLTVL.

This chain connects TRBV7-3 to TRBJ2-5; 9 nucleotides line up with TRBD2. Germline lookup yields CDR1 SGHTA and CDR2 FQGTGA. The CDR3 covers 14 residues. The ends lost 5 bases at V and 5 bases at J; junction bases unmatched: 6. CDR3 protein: CASSPAGGPETQYF. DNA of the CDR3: TGTGCCAGCAGCCCAGCGGGGGGCCCGGAGACCCAGTACTTC.

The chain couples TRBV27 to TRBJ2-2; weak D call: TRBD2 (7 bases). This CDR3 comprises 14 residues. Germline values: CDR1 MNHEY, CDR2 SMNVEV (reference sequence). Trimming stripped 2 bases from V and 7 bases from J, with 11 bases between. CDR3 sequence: CASSLGGGGGELFF. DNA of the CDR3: TGTGCCAGCAGTTTAGGGGGCGGGGGCGGGGAGCTGTTTTTT.

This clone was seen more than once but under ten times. The CDR3 DNA is TGTGCCAGCAGCGTGTCGGGAAGAAATTCACCCCTCCACTTT. Encoded protein: CASSVSGRNSPLHF. The chain couples TRBV9 to TRBJ1-6; D is unclear. The CDR3 contains 14 residues. Trimming took off 2 bases at V and 7 bases at J, with 10 bases between the two ends. CDR1 and CDR2 (germline): SGDLS, YYNGEE.

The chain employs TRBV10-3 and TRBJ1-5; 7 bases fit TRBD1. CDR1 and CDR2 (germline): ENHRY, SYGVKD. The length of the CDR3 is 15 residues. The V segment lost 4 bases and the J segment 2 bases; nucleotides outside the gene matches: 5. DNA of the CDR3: TGTGCCATCAGTGCAGGGGGAGAGGGCAATCAGCCCCAGCATTTT. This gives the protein CAISAGGEGNQPQHF.

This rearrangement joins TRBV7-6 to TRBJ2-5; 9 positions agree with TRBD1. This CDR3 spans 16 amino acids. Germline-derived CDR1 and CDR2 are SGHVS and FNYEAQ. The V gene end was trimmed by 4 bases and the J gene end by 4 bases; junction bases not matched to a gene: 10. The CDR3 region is CASSSYGTGISETQYF. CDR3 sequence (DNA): TGTGCCAGCAGCTCGTACGGGACAGGGATTTCAGAGACCCAGTACTTC.

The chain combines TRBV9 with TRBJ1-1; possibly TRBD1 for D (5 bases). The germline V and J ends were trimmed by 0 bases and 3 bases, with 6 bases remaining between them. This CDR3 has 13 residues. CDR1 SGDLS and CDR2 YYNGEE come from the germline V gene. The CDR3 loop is CASSVGGDTEAFF. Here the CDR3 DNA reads TGTGCCAGCAGCGTAGGGGGGGACACTGAAGCTTTCTTT.